The source of this TCR beta chain is a study of blood T cell repertoires in COVID-19. About the research overall: Italy, Spain and the United States were the sources of the convalescent and acute COVID-19 samples. The cDNA or gDNA used as material had been derived from T cells, B-cell-depleted T cells, or PBMCs.

Clones were read by immunoSEQ multiplex PCR, and TCRdb kept only the in-frame ones, dropping some. Of 110,000 to 150,000 clones in the sample, 79% were seen once. Germline V CDR1 and CDR2: SNHLY, FYNNEI. V dropped 7 bases and J dropped 1 base, with 9 bases sitting between them. The CDR3 totals 13 residues. This sequence was found in a man in his sixties with acute or convalescent COVID-19. This chain joins TRBV2 and TRBJ2-3; maybe TRBD2 (6 bases). Sequences were obtained from peripheral blood. As DNA, the CDR3 is TGTGCCAGCATGGGGGAGGGCACAGATACGCAGTATTTT. Its translation: CASMGEGTDTQYF.